What follows is one T cell receptor (beta chain) and its context. Its antigen is unidentified. Repertoires were generated with immunoSEQ multiplex PCR, while TCRdb's copy carries only in-frame clones and drops some. The sample gives more than 35,000 clones, around 90% of which show up once; around 5% is in the top ten. Stable vitiligo meant no lesion change over the previous 6 months. The sample is drawn from a study of resident and recirculating memory T cells in vitiligo. As for the study in general: Samples were epidermis from two lesional and two nonlesional sites, plus PBMCs. No cells were sorted; samples were homogenized just before genomic DNA extraction. Whole-study results and caveats: Non-conserved TCRs across sites and patients suggested distinct clones per lesion.

Sequencing was done on a sample of blood. The TCR comes from a male donor with vitiligo.

The CDR3 DNA sequence: TGTGCCAGCAGGGGCAGTCTTACCTACGAGCAGTACTTC. It codes for CASRGSLTYEQYF. The chain employs TRBV25-1 and TRBJ2-7; D is ambiguous. Between the trimmed V and J ends, which lost 6 bases and 2 bases, there was a span of 11 bases. CDR3 length equals 13 residues. Germline CDR1 and CDR2: MGHDK and SYGVNS.